The 27 T cell receptor beta chains listed next were all sequenced from one sample in a study of OX40 agonist ivuxolimab in advanced cancers. Assay: immunoSEQ multiplex PCR; the TCRdb copy retains only in-frame clones and omits some. The sample shows tens of thousands of clones, about 90% of them seen only once. The starting material was CD4+ or CD8+ T cells sorted from blood, obtained in a trial of the OX40 agonist ivuxolimab. Receptors originate from an adult with an advanced solid tumor such as melanoma, head and neck, liver or kidney cancer.

This chain connects TRBV5-8 to TRBJ1-5; D gene unclear. CDR1 and CDR2 from the germline V gene are SGHTS and YDEGEE. The CDR3 length is 15 residues. The V end lost 2 bases, the J end lost 7 bases, and 16 bases lay between the germline ends. The CDR3 sequence: CASSLVGRVGQPQHF. CDR3 nucleotides: TGTGCCAGCAGCTTAGTTGGGCGGGTGGGACAGCCCCAGCATTTT.

This chain joins TRBV14 and TRBJ1-1; D unresolved. CDR3 length equals 15 residues. With 1 base removed from V and 0 bases from J, the gap between germline ends came to 9 bases. Germline-derived CDR1 and CDR2 are SGHDN and FVKESK. CDR3 coding DNA: TGTGCCAGCAGCCAAGTGGCACAAATGAACACTGAAGCTTTCTTT. Residues: CASSQVAQMNTEAFF.

V is TRBV5-1 and J is TRBJ2-3; 10 positions match TRBD1. V trimming: 6 bases; J trimming: 3 bases; junction bases outside the gene matches: 13. CDR1 is SGHRS, CDR2 YFSETQ, per germline. The CDR3 totals 17 residues. The CDR3 protein is CASNFWLTGGETDTQYF. Here the CDR3 DNA reads TGCGCCAGCAACTTTTGGTTGACAGGGGGCGAGACAGATACGCAGTATTTT.

V usage is TRBV19 and J usage is TRBJ1-2; D possibly corresponds to TRBD1 (6 bases). The V gene lost 6 bases and the J gene lost 4 bases, with 15 bases spanning the gap. Germline assignment: CDR1 LNHDA and CDR2 SQIVND (reference sequence). The CDR3 totals 14 residues. CDR3 sequence reads: CASSLQGLLYGYTF. CDR3 bases: TGTGCCAGTAGCCTACAGGGATTACTCTATGGCTACACCTTC.

This rearrangement joins TRBV7-9 to TRBJ1-2; D uncertain. Germline loops: CDR1 SEHNR, CDR2 FQNEAQ (reference sequence). This CDR3 spans 13 amino acids. Trimming removed 5 bases from V and 0 bases from J, with 7 bases in between. This CDR3 reads CASSSGANYGYTF. The DNA for the CDR3 is TGTGCCAGCAGCAGTGGGGCTAACTATGGCTACACCTTC.

J is TRBJ1-1 and V is TRBV6-6, with a tentative D call TRBD1 (5 bases). Germline V CDR1 and CDR2: MNHNY, SVGAGI (reference sequence). The CDR3 covers 13 residues. V lost 6 bases to trimming and J lost 0 bases, with 8 bases between them. Here the CDR3 reads CASRGGLNTEAFF. In nucleotides, the CDR3 is TGTGCCAGCAGGGGGGGTCTGAACACTGAAGCTTTCTTT.

The chain recombines TRBV13 with TRBJ1-1; D remains unclear. Deletions cut 4 bases from V and 0 bases from J, with 15 bases between. Germline V CDR1 and CDR2: PRHDT, FYEKMQ (reference sequence). This CDR3 has 16 residues. The DNA of the CDR3 is TGTGCCAGCAGCTCCTTTGGCAGGCTGATGAACACTGAAGCTTTCTTT. Protein: CASSSFGRLMNTEAFF.

V usage is TRBV2 and J usage is TRBJ2-5; TRBD2 aligns across 12 bases. This CDR3 is built from 16 residues. Looked up from germline, CDR1 is SNHLY and CDR2 is FYNNEI. With V trimmed by 5 bases and J by 1 base, 5 bases remained unmatched. DNA of the CDR3: TGTGCCAGCAGTTACGGACTAGCGGGGCCCCAAGAGACCCAGTACTTC. This codes for CASSYGLAGPQETQYF.

The chain links TRBV11-2 to TRBJ2-7, with TRBD1 as a possible D gene (6 bases). This CDR3 is 15 amino acids long. Germline CDR1 and CDR2: SGHAT and FQNNGV. The germline V and J ends were trimmed by 1 base and 2 bases, with 12 bases remaining between them. CDR3 DNA: TGTGCCAGCAGCTTAGTCCCAGGGGTCGCCTACGAGCAGTACTTC. This gives the protein CASSLVPGVAYEQYF. Variable domain in full (rest from reference TRBV11-2 and TRBJ2-7): EAGVAQSPRYKIIEKRQSVAFWCNPISGHATLYWYQQILGQGPKLLIQFQNNGVVDDSQLPKDRFSAERLKGVDSTLKIQPAKLEDSAVYLCASSLVPGVAYEQYFGPGTRLTVT.

This rearrangement joins TRBV28 to TRBJ1-2; no clear D gene. This CDR3 contains 12 residues. V lost 3 bases, J lost 4 bases, and 6 bases lay in between. Germline-derived CDR1 and CDR2 are MDHEN and SYDVKM. The DNA for the CDR3 is TGTGCCAGCAGTTTGGGGTTCTATGGCTACACCTTC. Translation gives CASSLGFYGYTF.

This clone was seen just once. The chain recombines TRBV27 with TRBJ2-3; maybe TRBD2 (6 bases). With 7 bases removed from V and 0 bases from J, the gap between germline ends came to 14 bases. CDR1 and CDR2 (germline): MNHEY, SMNVEV (reference sequence). This CDR3 contains 15 residues. As DNA, the CDR3 is TGTGCCAGCACCGGGTGGGCGGGGAGCACAGATACGCAGTATTTT. Amino acids: CASTGWAGSTDTQYF.

The rearrangement joins TRBV7-2 to TRBJ2-3; no firm D call. CDR3 length: 15 residues. Germline CDR1 and CDR2: SGHTA and FQGNSA. With 7 bases removed from V and 0 bases from J, the gap between germline ends came to 14 bases. The CDR3 reads CASTPRYTSTDTQYF. CDR3 bases: TGTGCCAGCACCCCGCGGTACACTAGCACAGATACGCAGTATTTT.

V usage is TRBV28 and J usage is TRBJ1-2, with D possibly being TRBD1 (5 bases). Germline values: CDR1 MDHEN, CDR2 SYDVKM. This CDR3 spans 13 amino acids. The V end lost 7 bases, the J end lost 8 bases, and 17 bases lay between the germline ends. The CDR3 nucleotides are TGTGCCAGCACCCTTTTGACGGGGGGGGGCTACACCTTC. It codes for CASTLLTGGGYTF.

The chain links TRBV29-1 to TRBJ2-1; 13 bases agree with TRBD2. Germline CDR1 is SQVTM and CDR2 is ANQGSEA. V was clipped by 6 bases and J by 7 bases; unmatched bases: 9. This CDR3 spans 15 amino acids. The chain's CDR3 is CSVGPGLAGRNEQFF. The CDR3 DNA sequence: TGCAGCGTAGGCCCGGGACTAGCGGGACGGAATGAGCAGTTCTTC.

The V gene is TRBV30, the J gene TRBJ1-3; 8 nucleotides align to TRBD1. The J segment lost 3 bases and the V segment lost 2 bases, leaving 12 bases of the junction unmatched. This CDR3 region has 17 residues. Germline V gene data show CDR1 as GTSNPN and CDR2 as SVGIG (reference sequence). CDR3 coding DNA: TGTGCCTGGAGTTATTTTACCCCGACAGGGGATGGAAACACCATATATTTT. Translated: CAWSYFTPTGDGNTIYF.

J is TRBJ2-3 and V is TRBV5-1; perhaps TRBD1 as D (6 bases). Germline V CDR1 and CDR2: SGHRS, YFSETQ. The CDR3 consists of 16 residues. V lost 3 bases to trimming and J lost 2 bases, with 16 bases between them. The CDR3 reads CASSSLVGAATDTQYF. The CDR3 nucleotides are TGCGCCAGCAGCTCCCTGGTGGGGGCTGCCACAGATACGCAGTATTTT.

The J gene is TRBJ2-1, the V gene TRBV6-1, with TRBD2 matching over 12 bases. The CDR3 spans 15 residues. Losses at the gene ends were 6 bases for V and 7 bases for J; bases not matched to a gene: 7. Germline V lookup: CDR1 MNHNS, CDR2 SASEGT. This CDR3 is CASSETSGSRNEQFF. The DNA of the CDR3 is TGTGCCAGCAGCGAGACTAGCGGGAGCCGTAATGAGCAGTTCTTC.

The V and J genes are TRBV5-1 and TRBJ1-2; D not certain. Trimming removed 0 bases from V and 7 bases from J, with 16 bases in between. The CDR3 runs 15 residues. The germline V gene encodes CDR1 SGHRS and CDR2 YFSETQ. The CDR3 protein is CASSLALPPSGGYTF. As DNA, the CDR3 is TGCGCCAGCAGCTTGGCGCTTCCGCCATCGGGTGGCTACACCTTC.

V gene TRBV4-1 combines with J gene TRBJ2-3; 9 nucleotides agree with TRBD2. After removal of 4 bases from V and 4 bases from J, the junction contained 9 bases not matched to a gene. The CDR3 contains 16 residues. In germline, CDR1 is MGHRA, CDR2 YSYEKL. The DNA for the CDR3 is TGCGCCAGCAGCCTCTCGGGGGCGGGGGGGGCAGATACGCAGTATTTT. The encoded protein is CASSLSGAGGADTQYF.

V gene TRBV5-4 combines with J gene TRBJ2-5; 12 bases are a match to TRBD2. This CDR3 contains 16 residues. V lost 1 base and J lost 5; bases outside the gene matches: 6. The germline CDR1 and CDR2 sequences are SGHNT and YYREEE (reference sequence). The CDR3 DNA reads as TGTGCCAGCAGCTTGCCCCTAGCGGGGGGGCGGGAGACCCAGTACTTC. Protein: CASSLPLAGGRETQYF.

J is TRBJ2-2 and V is TRBV18, with TRBD1 matching over 9 bases. The CDR3 loop spans 16 amino acids. Germline trimming cut 3 bases from V and 3 bases from J; bases unmatched to any gene: 5. Germline V gives CDR1 KGHSH, CDR2 LQKENI. The CDR3 nucleotides read TGTGCCAGCTCACCTTACAGGGGGCCGGACACCGGGGAGCTGTTTTTT. This translates into CASSPYRGPDTGELFF. Looking up the rest from reference TRBV18 and TRBJ2-2 gives the full variable domain: NAGVMQNPRHLVRRRGQEARLRCSPMKGHSHVYWYRQLPEEGLKFMVYLQKENIIDESGMPKERFSAEFPKEGPSILRIQQVVRGDSAAYFCASSPYRGPDTGELFFGEGSRLTVL.

V is TRBV28 and J is TRBJ2-6; 7 nucleotides align to TRBD2. Germline CDR1 and CDR2: MDHEN and SYDVKM. V trimming: 1 base; J trimming: 0 bases; junction bases outside the gene matches: 15. The CDR3 has 21 amino acids. The CDR3 sequence: CASSLLPWGGSEHSGANVLTF. For the CDR3, the DNA is TGTGCCAGCAGTTTATTACCTTGGGGGGGGTCGGAGCACTCTGGGGCCAACGTCCTGACTTTC.

The chain links TRBV5-1 to TRBJ1-5; D may be TRBD1 (6 bases). The V end was cut by 4 bases, the J end by 7 bases, with 15 bases between. The CDR3 extends over 14 amino acids. Germline lookup yields CDR1 SGHRS and CDR2 YFSETQ. The CDR3 DNA sequence: TGCGCCAGCAGCCCAGACAGGTCGGGCCAGCCCCAGCATTTT. Its protein is CASSPDRSGQPQHF.

V gene TRBV6-5 combines with J gene TRBJ2-5, with a weak D call TRBD1 (7 bases). V lost 6 bases and J 4 bases, leaving 18 bases between the germline ends. Looked up from germline, CDR1 is MNHEY and CDR2 is SVGAGI. The CDR3 is 15 amino acids. The DNA for the CDR3 is TGTGCCAGCAGCCGGGACAGTGGGGGGTCAGAGACCCAGTACTTC. This translates into CASSRDSGGSETQYF.

The genes are TRBV5-4 and TRBJ2-1, with 10 nucleotides matching TRBD2. V dropped 5 bases and J dropped 8; count of bases not matched to a gene: 7. There are 14 residues in the CDR3. Germline assignment: CDR1 SGHNT and CDR2 YYREEE (reference sequence). The CDR3 DNA reads as TGTGCCAGCAGTTCTCAGAGCGGGAGGGATGAGCAGTTCTTC. Translation: CASSSQSGRDEQFF. Filled out from reference TRBV5-4 and TRBJ2-1, the complete variable domain reads ETGVTQSPTHLIKTRGQQVTLRCSSQSGHNTVSWYQQALGQGPQFIFQYYREEENGRGNFPPRFSGLQFPNYSSELNVNALELDDSALYLCASSSQSGRDEQFFGPGTRLTVL.

This chain connects TRBV5-1 to TRBJ2-3; TRBD2 might be the D (6 bases). V gave up 8 bases and J gave up 6 bases, with 19 bases separating them. The CDR3 runs 14 residues. Germline loops: CDR1 SGHRS, CDR2 YFSETQ. CDR3 amino acids: CASSRGSGKDTQYF. The CDR3 nucleotides are TGCGCCAGTTCGCGGGGATCGGGCAAGGATACGCAGTATTTT.

This chain links TRBV5-1 with TRBJ2-3; 8 nucleotides align to TRBD1. Losses at the gene ends were 0 bases for V and 4 bases for J; bases not matched to a gene: 4. CDR3 length equals 15 residues. Germline V gene data show CDR1 as SGHRS and CDR2 as YFSETQ. CDR3 amino acids: CASSLGTGMPDTQYF. The CDR3 DNA follows: TGCGCCAGCAGCTTGGGGACAGGGATGCCAGATACGCAGTATTTT. Full variable domain (outside the CDR3, taken from reference TRBV5-1 and TRBJ2-3): KAGVTQTPRYLIKTRGQQVTLSCSPISGHRSVSWYQQTPGQGLQFLFEYFSETQRNKGNFPGRFSGRQFSNSRSEMNVSTLELGDSALYLCASSLGTGMPDTQYFGPGTRLTVL.